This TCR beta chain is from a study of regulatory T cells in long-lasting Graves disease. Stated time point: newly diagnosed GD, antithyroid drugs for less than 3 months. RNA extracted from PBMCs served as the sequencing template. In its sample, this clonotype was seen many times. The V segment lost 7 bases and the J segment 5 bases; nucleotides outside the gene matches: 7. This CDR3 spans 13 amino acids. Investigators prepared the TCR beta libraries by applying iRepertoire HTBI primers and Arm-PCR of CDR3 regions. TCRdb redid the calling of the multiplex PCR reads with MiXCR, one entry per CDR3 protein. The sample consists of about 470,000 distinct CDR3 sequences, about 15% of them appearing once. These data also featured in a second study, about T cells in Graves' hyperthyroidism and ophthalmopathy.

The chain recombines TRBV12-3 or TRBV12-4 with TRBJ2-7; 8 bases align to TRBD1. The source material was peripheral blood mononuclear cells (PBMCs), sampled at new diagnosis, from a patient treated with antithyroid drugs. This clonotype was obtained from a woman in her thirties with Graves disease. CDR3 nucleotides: TGTGCCAGCACCCACACCAGGGGGCACGAGCAGTACTTC. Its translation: CASTHTRGHEQYF.